This T cell receptor (beta chain) was sequenced in a study of chemoradiotherapy in HPV16-positive cancers. Study-level findings and limits: During treatment, candidate HPV-specific clones and E7-related motifs expanded in tumor. Better recurrence-free survival went with HPV-responsive T-cell expansion in HPV16-positive patients.

Per the germline V gene, CDR1 is SGHAT and CDR2 is FQDESV (reference sequence). The junction had 10 bases not matched to a gene; V was cut back by 6 bases and J by 6 bases. The CDR3 has 16 residues. The data were produced by immunoSEQ multiplex PCR, yet TCRdb's version contains in-frame clones alone and is incomplete. Here the sample spans about 29,000 clones, around 90% being singletons. Regarding this clone: What it binds is unknown.

The sequencing here drew on blood, taken from a patient who underwent chemoradiotherapy. The source of this sequence is a human donor with HPV-associated anogenital cancer. The chain links TRBV11-1 to TRBJ2-1; 11 positions match TRBD2. CDR3 protein: CASSPRGLAGGNEQFF. In DNA, the CDR3 is TGTGCCAGCAGTCCGAGGGGGCTAGCGGGGGGCAATGAGCAGTTCTTC.